This TCR beta chain was profiled in a study of low-dose radiotherapy and immunotherapy resistance in tumors. Whole-study context: Cohort 1 was given 0.5 Gy per fraction every 2 weeks, for 6.5 Gy total.

From germline, CDR1 is SNHLY and CDR2 FYNNEI. The CDR3 sequence is 12 residues long. V was pared by 5 bases and J by 7 bases, with 12 bases between. TRAV- and TRBV-specific primers, spanning alpha and beta chains, primed first-strand cDNA. TCR amplification ran approximately 20 PCR cycles using constant-region and V-primer adapter primers. With in vitro transcription, the isolated mRNA was amplified. TCRdb reprocessed the reads via MiXCR and lists one record per CDR3 protein. Of under 11,000 distinct CDR3 sequences listed, 40% to 65% are singletons. Ipilimumab, nivolumab, aspirin, low-dose cyclophosphamide and low-dose radiotherapy were administered to donors. Solid tumors that lacked tumor-infiltrating lymphocytes and were advanced were present in eligible patients.

The rearrangement links TRBV2 to TRBJ2-7, with no clear D. This clonotype originated in a human donor with advanced metastatic prostate, ovarian, gallbladder or colorectal cancer (not recorded which). This table probably holds off-target reads from a library built for another chain. DNA of the CDR3: TGTGCCAGCAGTTCGACATGGGCGGAGCAGTACTTC. Translated: CASSSTWAEQYF.